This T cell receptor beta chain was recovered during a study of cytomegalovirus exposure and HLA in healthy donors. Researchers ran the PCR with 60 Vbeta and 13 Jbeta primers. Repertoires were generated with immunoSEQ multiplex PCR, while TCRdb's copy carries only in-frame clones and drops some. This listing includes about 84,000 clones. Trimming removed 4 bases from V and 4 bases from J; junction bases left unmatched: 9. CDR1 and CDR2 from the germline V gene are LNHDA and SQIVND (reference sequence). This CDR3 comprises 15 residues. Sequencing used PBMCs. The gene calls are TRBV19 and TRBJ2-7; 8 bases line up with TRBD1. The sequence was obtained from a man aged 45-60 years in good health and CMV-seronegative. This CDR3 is CASSKIRDRPYEQYF. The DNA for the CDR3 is TGTGCCAGTAGTAAAATCAGGGACAGGCCTTACGAGCAGTACTTC. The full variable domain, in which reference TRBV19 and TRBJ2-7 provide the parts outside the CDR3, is DGGITQSPKYLFRKEGQNVTLSCEQNLNHDAMYWYRQDPGQGLRLIYYSQIVNDFQKGDIAEGYSVSREKKESFPLTVTSAQKNPTAFYLCASSKIRDRPYEQYFGPGTRLTVT.